The next 4 T cell receptor beta chains were all read from a single sample in a study of blood T cell repertoires in COVID-19. The method was immunoSEQ multiplex PCR; TCRdb's version includes in-frame clones alone and lacks a portion of them. Among around 260,000 clones listed, around 88% were seen once. Source material: peripheral blood. The receptors derive from a man aged 30 to 45 with acute or convalescent COVID-19.

The chain joins TRBV11-2 to TRBJ1-4; the D is unclear. Germline CDR1 SGHAT, CDR2 FQNNGV. The CDR3 loop spans 14 amino acids. V lost 3 bases, J lost 6 bases, and 11 bases lay in between. The CDR3 loop is CASSFNAGYEKLFF. CDR3 bases: TGTGCCAGCAGCTTTAACGCGGGTTATGAAAAACTGTTTTTT.

CDR3 region: CAWSAGQGDEKLFF. The DNA for the CDR3 is TGTGCCTGGAGTGCGGGACAGGGGGATGAAAAACTGTTTTTT. V usage is TRBV30 and J usage is TRBJ1-4; 11 nucleotides align to TRBD1. This CDR3 is 14 amino acids long. The ends lost 1 base at V and 6 bases at J; junction bases unmatched: 1. The germline CDR1 and CDR2 sequences are GTSNPN and SVGIG (reference sequence).

In this sample, this clone turned up a few times. CDR3 bases: TGCGCCAGCAGCGCGGGGCTAGCGGGGATCACAGATACGCAGTATTTT. It yields the protein CASSAGLAGITDTQYF. The chain combines TRBV5-1 with TRBJ2-3, with 9 bases identical to TRBD2. CDR1 is SGHRS, CDR2 YFSETQ, per germline. The CDR3 runs to 16 residues. J lost 2 bases, V lost 4 bases, and 8 bases had no gene match.

This rearrangement joins TRBV28 to TRBJ1-5; a weak D match, TRBD1 (6 bases). Germline CDR1 reads MDHEN; CDR2 reads SYDVKM. The CDR3 totals 14 residues. Trimming took 3 bases from V and 6 from J, leaving 12 bases between them. CDR3 protein: CASSFRGFGQPQHF. CDR3 DNA: TGTGCCAGCAGTTTCAGGGGTTTTGGTCAGCCCCAGCATTTT. The full variable domain, with the rest looked up from reference TRBV28 and TRBJ1-5, is DVKVTQSSRYLVKRTGEKVFLECVQDMDHENMFWYRQDPGLGLRLIYFSYDVKMKEKGDIPEGYSVSREKKERFSLILESASTNQTSMYLCASSFRGFGQPQHFGDGTRLSIL.